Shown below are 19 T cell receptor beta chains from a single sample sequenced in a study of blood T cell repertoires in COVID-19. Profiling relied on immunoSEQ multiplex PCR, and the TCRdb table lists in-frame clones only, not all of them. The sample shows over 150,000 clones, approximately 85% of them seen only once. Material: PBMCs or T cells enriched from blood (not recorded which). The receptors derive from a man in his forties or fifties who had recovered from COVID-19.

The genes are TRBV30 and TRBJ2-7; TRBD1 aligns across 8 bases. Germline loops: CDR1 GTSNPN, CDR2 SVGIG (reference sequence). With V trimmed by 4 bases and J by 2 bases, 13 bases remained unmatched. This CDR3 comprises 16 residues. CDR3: CAWMPMMGQAAYEQYF. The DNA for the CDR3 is TGTGCCTGGATGCCGATGATGGGACAGGCGGCCTACGAGCAGTACTTC.

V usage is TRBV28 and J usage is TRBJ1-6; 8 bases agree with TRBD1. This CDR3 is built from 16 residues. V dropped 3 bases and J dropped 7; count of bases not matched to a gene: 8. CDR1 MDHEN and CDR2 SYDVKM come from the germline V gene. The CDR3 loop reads CASSFPRGQRNSPLHF. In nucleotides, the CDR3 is TGTGCCAGCAGTTTCCCCAGGGGGCAGCGGAATTCACCCCTCCACTTT.

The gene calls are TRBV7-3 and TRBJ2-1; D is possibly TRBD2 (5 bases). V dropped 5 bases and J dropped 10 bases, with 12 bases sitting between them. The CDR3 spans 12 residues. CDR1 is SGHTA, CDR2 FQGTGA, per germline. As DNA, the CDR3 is TGTGCCAGCAGCAGATCCGCGGGCGAGCAGTTCTTC. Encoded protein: CASSRSAGEQFF. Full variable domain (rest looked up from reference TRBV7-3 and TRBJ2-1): GAGVSQTPSNKVTEKGKYVELRCDPISGHTALYWYRQSLGQGPEFLIYFQGTGAADDSGLPNDRFFAVRPEGSVSTLKIQRTERGDSAVYLCASSRSAGEQFFGPGTRLTVL.

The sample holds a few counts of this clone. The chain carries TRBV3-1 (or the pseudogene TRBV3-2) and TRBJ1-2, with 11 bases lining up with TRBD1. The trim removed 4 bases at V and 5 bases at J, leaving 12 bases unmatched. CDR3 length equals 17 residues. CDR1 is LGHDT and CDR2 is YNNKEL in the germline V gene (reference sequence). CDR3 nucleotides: TGTGCCAGCAGCCTCGGGACAGGGGGAACCGCACTTTATGGCTACACCTTC. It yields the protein CASSLGTGGTALYGYTF.

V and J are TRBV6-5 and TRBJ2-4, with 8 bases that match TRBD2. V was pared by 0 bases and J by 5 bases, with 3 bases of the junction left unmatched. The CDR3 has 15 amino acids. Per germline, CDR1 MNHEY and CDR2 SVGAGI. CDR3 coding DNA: TGTGCCAGCAGTTACTCGAGAGCGGGAGAAAACATTCAGTACTTC. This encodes CASSYSRAGENIQYF.

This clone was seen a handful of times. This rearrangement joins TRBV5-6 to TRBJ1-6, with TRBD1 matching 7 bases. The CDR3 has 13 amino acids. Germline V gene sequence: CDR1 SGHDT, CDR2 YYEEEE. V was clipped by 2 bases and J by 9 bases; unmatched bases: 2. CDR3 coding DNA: TGTGCCAGCAGCTTACAGGGGATTTCACCCCTCCACTTT. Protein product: CASSLQGISPLHF.

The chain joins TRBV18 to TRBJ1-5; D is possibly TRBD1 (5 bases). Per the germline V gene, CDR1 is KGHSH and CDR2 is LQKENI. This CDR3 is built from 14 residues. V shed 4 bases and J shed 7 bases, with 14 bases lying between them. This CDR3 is CASSLQQDNQPQHF. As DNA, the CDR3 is TGTGCCAGCTCACTTCAACAGGATAACCAGCCCCAGCATTTT.

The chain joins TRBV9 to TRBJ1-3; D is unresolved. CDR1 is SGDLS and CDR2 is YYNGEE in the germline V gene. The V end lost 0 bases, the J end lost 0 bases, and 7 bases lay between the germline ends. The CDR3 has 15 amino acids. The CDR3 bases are TGTGCCAGCAGCGTAGATCAGTTCTCTGGAAACACCATATATTTT. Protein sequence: CASSVDQFSGNTIYF.

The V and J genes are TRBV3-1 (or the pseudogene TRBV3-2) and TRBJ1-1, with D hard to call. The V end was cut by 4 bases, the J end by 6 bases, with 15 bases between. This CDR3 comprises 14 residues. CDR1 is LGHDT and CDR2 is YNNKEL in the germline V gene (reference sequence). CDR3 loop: CASSRTPEVAEAFF. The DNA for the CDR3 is TGTGCCAGCAGCCGGACCCCGGAGGTCGCTGAAGCTTTCTTT.

The DNA for the CDR3 is TGTGCCAGCAGTCCACAGGGTTTGGGCTACACCTTC. The encoded protein is CASSPQGLGYTF. The chain carries TRBV12-3 or TRBV12-4 and TRBJ1-2; possibly TRBD1 for D (6 bases). V was pared by 5 bases and J by 8 bases, with 12 bases between. The CDR3 contains 12 residues.

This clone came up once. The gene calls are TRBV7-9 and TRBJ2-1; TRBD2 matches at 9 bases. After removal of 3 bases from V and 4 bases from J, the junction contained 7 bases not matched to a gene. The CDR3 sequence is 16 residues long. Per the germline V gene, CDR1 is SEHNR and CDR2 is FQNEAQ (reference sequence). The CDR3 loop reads CASSFYLSGRYNEQFF. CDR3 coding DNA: TGTGCCAGCAGCTTCTATCTTAGCGGGAGATACAATGAGCAGTTCTTC.

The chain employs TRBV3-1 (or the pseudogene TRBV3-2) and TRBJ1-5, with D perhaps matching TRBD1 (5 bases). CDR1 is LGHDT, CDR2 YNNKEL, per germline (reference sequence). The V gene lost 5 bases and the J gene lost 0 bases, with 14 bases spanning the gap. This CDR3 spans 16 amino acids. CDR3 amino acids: CASSGRQFYSNQPQHF. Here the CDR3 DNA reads TGTGCCAGCAGCGGTAGACAGTTCTATAGCAATCAGCCCCAGCATTTT.

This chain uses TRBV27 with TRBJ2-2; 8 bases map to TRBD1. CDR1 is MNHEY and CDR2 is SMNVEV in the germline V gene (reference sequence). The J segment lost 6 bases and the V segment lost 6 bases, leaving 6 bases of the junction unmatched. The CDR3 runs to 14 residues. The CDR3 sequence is CASRRTGIAGELFF. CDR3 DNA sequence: TGTGCCAGCAGAAGGACAGGGATCGCCGGGGAGCTGTTTTTT.

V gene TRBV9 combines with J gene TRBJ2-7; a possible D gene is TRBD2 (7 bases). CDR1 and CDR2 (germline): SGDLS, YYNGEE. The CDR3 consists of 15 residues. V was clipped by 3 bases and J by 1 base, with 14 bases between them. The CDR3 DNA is TGTGCCAGCAGCGAGGGGGGGTTCTTATCCTACGAGCAGTACTTC. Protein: CASSEGGFLSYEQYF.

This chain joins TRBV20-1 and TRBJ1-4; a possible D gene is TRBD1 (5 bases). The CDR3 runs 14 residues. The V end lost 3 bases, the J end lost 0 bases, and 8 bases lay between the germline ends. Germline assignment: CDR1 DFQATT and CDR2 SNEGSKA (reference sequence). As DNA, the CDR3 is TGCAGTGCTAGTGGGGCTTCAACTAATGAAAAACTGTTTTTT. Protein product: CSASGASTNEKLFF.

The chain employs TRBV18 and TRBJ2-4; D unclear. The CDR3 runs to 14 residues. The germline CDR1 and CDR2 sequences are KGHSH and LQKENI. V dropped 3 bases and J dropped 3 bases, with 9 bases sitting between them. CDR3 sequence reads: CASSPVGVKNIQYF. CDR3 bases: TGTGCCAGCTCACCGGTCGGAGTCAAAAACATTCAGTACTTC.

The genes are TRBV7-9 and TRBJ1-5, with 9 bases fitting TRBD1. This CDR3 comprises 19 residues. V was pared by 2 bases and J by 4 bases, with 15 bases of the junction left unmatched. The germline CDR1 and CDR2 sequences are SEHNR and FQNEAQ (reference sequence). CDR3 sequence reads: CASSLNMDGLGTGNQPQHF. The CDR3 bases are TGTGCCAGCAGCTTAAACATGGACGGGCTCGGGACAGGGAATCAGCCCCAGCATTTT. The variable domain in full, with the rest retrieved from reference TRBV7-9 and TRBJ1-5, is DTGVSQNPRHKITKRGQNVTFRCDPISEHNRLYWYRQTLGQGPEFLTYFQNEAQLEKSRLLSDRFSAERPKGSFSTLEIQRTEQGDSAMYLCASSLNMDGLGTGNQPQHFGDGTRLSIL.

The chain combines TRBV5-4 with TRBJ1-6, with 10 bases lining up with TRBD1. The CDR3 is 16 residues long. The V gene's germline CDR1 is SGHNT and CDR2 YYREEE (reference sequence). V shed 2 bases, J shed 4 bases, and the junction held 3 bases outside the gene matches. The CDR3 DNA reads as TGTGCCAGCAGCTTAACGGACAGGGGGTATAATTCACCCCTCCACTTT. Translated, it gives CASSLTDRGYNSPLHF.

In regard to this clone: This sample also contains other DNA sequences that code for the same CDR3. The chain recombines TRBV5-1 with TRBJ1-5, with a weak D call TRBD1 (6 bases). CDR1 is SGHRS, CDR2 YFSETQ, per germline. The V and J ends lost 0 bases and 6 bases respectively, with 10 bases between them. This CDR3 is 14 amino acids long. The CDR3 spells CASSLGGPAQPQHF. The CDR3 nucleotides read TGCGCCAGCAGCTTGGGGGGGCCCGCTCAGCCCCAGCATTTT.